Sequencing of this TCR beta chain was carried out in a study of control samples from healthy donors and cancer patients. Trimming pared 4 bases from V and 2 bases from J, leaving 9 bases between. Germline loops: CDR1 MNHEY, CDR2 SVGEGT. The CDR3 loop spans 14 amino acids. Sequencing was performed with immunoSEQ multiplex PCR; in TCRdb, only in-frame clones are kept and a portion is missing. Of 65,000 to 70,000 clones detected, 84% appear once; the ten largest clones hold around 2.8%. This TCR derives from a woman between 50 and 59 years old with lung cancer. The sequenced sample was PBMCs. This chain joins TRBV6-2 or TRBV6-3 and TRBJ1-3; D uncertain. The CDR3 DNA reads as TGTGCCAGCAGTTCCGGACGGCCTGGAAACACCATATATTTT. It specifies CASSSGRPGNTIYF.